Reported below is one TCR beta chain. Antigen specificity is unknown. The CDR3 has 16 residues. J was trimmed by 0 bases and V by 2 bases; bases with no gene match: 6. CDR1 SGHVS and CDR2 FQNEAQ come from the germline V gene. Next came a second PCR, run for about 6 to 12 cycles, which used a sample-barcoded 5' primer along with a J-beta primer mix. TCRdb analysed the 5' RACE reads with MiXCR anew, one entry per CDR3 protein. This table has 580,000 or so distinct CDR3 sequences, around half appearing once. The data were taken from a study of blood T cells in healthy people across ages. Study outcomes and limitations: With donor CMV status unknown, expanded clonotype changes were possibly confounded.

The V call is TRBV7-8, the J call TRBJ2-5; TRBD2 agrees at 7 bases. The material sequenced was blood. This receptor was obtained from an elderly man in good health. This chain's CDR3 is CASSLNSGNYQETQYF. Written as DNA, the CDR3 is TGTGCCAGCAGCTTAAACAGCGGGAACTACCAAGAGACCCAGTACTTC.